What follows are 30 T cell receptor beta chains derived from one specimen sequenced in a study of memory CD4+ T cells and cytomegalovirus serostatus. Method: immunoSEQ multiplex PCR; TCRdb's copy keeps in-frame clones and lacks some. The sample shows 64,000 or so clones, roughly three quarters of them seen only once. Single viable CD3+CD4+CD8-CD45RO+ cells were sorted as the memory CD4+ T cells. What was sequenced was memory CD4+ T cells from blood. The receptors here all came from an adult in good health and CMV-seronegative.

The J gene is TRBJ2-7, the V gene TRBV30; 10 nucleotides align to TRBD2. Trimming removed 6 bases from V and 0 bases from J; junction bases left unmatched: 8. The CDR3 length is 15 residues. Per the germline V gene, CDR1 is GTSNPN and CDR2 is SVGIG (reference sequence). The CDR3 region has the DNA TGTGCCTGCACCCCCGGACTAGCGGCCTCCTACGAGCAGTACTTC. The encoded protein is CACTPGLAASYEQYF.

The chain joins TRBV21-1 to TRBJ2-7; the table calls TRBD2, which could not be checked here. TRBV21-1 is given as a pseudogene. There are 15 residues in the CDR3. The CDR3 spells CASSKSEGSALEQYF. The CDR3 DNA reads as TGTGCCAGCAGCAAAAGCGAGGGTTCAGCGTTGGAGCAGTACTTC.

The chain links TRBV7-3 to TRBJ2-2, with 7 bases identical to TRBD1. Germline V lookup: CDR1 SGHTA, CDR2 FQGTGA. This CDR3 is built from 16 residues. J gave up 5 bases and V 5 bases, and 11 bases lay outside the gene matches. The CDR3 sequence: CASSHRQGMRTGELFF. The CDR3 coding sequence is TGTGCCAGCAGCCACCGACAGGGAATGCGGACCGGGGAGCTGTTTTTT. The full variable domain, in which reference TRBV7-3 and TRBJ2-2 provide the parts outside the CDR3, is GAGVSQTPSNKVTEKGKYVELRCDPISGHTALYWYRQSLGQGPEFLIYFQGTGAADDSGLPNDRFFAVRPEGSVSTLKIQRTERGDSAVYLCASSHRQGMRTGELFFGEGSRLTVL.

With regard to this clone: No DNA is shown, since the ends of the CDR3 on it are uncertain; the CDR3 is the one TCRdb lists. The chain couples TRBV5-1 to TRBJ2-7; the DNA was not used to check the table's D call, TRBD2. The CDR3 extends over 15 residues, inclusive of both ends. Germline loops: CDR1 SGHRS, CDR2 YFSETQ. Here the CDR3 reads CASSLEVGKGALWYF.

The CDR3 region has the DNA TGCGCCAGCAGCTTGGGCCTAACGGTGGAGACCCAGTACTTC. This gives the protein CASSLGLTVETQYF. The J gene is TRBJ2-5, the V gene TRBV5-1; the D is unclear. This CDR3 has 14 amino acids. CDR1 and CDR2 (germline): SGHRS, YFSETQ. V was shortened by 0 bases and J by 5 bases, with 11 bases between the two germline ends.

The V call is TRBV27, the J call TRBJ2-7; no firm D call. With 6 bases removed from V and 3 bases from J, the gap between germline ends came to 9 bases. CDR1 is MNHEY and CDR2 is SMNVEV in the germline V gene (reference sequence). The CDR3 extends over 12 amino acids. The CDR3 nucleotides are TGTGCCAGCAGGGGGTCTTTCTACGAGCAGTACTTC. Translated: CASRGSFYEQYF.

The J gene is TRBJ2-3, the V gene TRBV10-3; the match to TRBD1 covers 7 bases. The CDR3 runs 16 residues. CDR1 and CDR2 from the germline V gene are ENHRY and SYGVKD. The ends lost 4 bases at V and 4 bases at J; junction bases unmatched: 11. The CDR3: CAISGSTGMVPDTQYF. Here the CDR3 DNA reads TGTGCCATCAGTGGGTCGACAGGGATGGTTCCAGATACGCAGTATTTT.

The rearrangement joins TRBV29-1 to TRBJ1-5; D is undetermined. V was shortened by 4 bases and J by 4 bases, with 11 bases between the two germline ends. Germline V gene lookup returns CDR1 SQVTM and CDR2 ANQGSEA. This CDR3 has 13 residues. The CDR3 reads CSVGVGPNQPQHF. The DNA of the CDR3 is TGCAGCGTTGGTGTGGGCCCTAATCAGCCCCAGCATTTT.

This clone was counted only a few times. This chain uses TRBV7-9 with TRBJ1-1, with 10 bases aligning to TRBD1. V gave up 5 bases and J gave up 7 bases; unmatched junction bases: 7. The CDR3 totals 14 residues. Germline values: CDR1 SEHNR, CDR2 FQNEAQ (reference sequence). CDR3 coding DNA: TGTGCCAGCAGCCCTGGTTGGACAGGGGGTGAAGCTTTCTTT. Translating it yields CASSPGWTGGEAFF.

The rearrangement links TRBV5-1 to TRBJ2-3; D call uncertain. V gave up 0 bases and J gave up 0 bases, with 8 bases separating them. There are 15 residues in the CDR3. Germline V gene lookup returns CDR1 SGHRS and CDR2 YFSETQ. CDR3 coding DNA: TGCGCCAGCAGCTTGGGCCGTTTTAGCACAGATACGCAGTATTTT. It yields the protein CASSLGRFSTDTQYF.

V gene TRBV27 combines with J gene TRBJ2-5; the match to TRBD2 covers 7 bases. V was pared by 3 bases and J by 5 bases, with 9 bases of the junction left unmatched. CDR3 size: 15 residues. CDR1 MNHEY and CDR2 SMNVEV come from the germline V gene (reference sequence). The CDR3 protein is CASSFAGRGSETQYF. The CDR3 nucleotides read TGTGCCAGCAGTTTTGCCGGGCGGGGGAGCGAGACCCAGTACTTC.

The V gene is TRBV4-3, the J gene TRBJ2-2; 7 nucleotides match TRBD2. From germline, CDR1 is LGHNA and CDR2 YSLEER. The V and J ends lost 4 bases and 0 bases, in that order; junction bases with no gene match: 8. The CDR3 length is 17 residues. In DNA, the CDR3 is TGCGCCAGCAGCCGGTTCCGGGAGGCCACGAACACCGGGGAGCTGTTTTTT. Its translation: CASSRFREATNTGELFF.

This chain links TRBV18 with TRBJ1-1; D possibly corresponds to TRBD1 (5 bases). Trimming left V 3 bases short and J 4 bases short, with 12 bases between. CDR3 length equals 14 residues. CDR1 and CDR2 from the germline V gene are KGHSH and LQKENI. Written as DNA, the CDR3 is TGTGCCAGCTCACCGGACCAGGGCAGCACTGAAGCTTTCTTT. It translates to CASSPDQGSTEAFF.

As DNA, the CDR3 is TGTGCCAGCCGCCGTGTTACAGGGGCTGGAAACACCATATATTTT. Translation gives CASRRVTGAGNTIYF. This chain links TRBV18 with TRBJ1-3; 7 bases are shared with TRBD1. The V gene's germline CDR1 is KGHSH and CDR2 LQKENI. Trimming at V came to 8 bases and at J to 2 bases, leaving 9 bases not matched to a gene. The CDR3 loop spans 15 amino acids.

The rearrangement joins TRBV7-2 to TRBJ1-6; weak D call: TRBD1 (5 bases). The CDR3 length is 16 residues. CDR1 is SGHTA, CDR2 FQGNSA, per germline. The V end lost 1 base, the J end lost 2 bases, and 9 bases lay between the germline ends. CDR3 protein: CASSLEWGAYNSPLHF. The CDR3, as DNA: TGTGCCAGCAGCTTAGAATGGGGCGCCTATAATTCACCCCTCCACTTT.

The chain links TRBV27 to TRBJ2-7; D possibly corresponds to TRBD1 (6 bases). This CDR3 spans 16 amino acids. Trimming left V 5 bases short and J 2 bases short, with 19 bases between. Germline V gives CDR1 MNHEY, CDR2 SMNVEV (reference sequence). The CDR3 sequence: CASSPRTVTLPYEQYF. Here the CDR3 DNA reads TGTGCCAGCAGTCCGCGGACAGTTACCTTACCCTACGAGCAGTACTTC.

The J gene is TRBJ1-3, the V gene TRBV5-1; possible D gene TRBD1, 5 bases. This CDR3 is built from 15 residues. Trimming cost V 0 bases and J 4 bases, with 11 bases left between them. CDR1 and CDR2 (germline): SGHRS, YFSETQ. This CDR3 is CASSLAVDNGNTIYF. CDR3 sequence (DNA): TGCGCCAGCAGCTTGGCCGTGGACAACGGAAACACCATATATTTT.

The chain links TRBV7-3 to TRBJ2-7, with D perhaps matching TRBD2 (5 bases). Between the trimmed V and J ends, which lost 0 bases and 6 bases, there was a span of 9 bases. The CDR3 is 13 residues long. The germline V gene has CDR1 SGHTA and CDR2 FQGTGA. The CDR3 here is CASSLTGGREQYF. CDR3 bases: TGTGCCAGCAGCTTAACAGGCGGGCGCGAGCAGTACTTC.

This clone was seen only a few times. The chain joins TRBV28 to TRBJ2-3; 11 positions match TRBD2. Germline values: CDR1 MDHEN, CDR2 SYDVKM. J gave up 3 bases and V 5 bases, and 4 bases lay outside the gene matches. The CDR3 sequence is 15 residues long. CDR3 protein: CASSTSGRWTDTQYF. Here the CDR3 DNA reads TGTGCCAGCAGTACTAGCGGGAGATGGACAGATACGCAGTATTTT.

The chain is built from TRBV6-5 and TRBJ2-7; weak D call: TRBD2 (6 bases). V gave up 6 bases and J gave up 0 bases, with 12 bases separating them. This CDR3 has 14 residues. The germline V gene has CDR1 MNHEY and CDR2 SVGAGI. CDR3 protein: CASRAGLSSYEQYF. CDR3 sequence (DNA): TGTGCCAGCAGAGCGGGCCTCAGCTCCTACGAGCAGTACTTC.

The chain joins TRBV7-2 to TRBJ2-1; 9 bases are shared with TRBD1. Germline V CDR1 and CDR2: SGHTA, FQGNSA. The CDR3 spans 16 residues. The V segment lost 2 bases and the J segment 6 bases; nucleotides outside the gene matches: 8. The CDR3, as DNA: TGTGCCAGCAGCTTATCTGGGGGACAGGGTTTCAATGAGCAGTTCTTC. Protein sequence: CASSLSGGQGFNEQFF.

CDR3 coding DNA: TGTGCCAGCAGCGCTGGGGCTGAACTTGGGAACTATGGCTACACCTTC. Protein sequence: CASSAGAELGNYGYTF. The rearrangement joins TRBV6-6 to TRBJ1-2; tentatively, D is TRBD1 (5 bases). Trimming cost V 6 bases and J 2 bases, with 19 bases left between them. CDR1 MNHNY and CDR2 SVGAGI come from the germline V gene (reference sequence). The CDR3 is 16 residues long.

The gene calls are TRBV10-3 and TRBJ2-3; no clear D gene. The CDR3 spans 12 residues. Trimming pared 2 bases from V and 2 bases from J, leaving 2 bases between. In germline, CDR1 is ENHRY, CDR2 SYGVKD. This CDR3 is CAISEVTDTQYF. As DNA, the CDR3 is TGTGCCATCAGTGAGGTCACAGATACGCAGTATTTT.

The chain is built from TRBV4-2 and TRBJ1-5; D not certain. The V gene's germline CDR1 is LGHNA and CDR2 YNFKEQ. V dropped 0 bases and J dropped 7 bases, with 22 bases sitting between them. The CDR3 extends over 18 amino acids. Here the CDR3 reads CASSQDVLAGAGMQPQHF. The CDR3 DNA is TGTGCCAGCAGCCAAGACGTTCTTGCGGGAGCGGGGATGCAGCCCCAGCATTTT.

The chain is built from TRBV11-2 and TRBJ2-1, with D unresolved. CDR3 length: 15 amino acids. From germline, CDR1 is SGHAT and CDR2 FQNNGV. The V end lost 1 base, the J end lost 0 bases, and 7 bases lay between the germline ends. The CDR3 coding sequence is TGTGCCAGCAGCTTAGGGGCCAGCTCCTACAATGAGCAGTTCTTC. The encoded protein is CASSLGASSYNEQFF.

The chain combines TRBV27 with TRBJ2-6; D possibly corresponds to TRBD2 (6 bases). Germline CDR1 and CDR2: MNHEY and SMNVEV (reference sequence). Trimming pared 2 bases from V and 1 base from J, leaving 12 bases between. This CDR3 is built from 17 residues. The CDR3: CASSLRARGSGANVLTF. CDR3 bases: TGTGCCAGCAGTTTAAGGGCCCGGGGGTCTGGGGCCAACGTCCTGACTTTC.

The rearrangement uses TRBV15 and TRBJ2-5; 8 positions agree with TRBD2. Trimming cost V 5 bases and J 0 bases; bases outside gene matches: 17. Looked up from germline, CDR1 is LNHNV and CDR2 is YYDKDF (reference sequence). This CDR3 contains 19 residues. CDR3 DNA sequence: TGTGCCACCAGCCCTACAGGGCTAGCGGGCGAATGGGACCAAGAGACCCAGTACTTC. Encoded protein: CATSPTGLAGEWDQETQYF.

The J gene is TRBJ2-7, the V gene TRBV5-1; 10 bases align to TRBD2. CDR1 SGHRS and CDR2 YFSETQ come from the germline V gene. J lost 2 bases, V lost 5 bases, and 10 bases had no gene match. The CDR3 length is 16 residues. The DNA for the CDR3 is TGCGCCAGCAGTGCCGGGACTAGCGCCGAAGCCTACGAGCAGTACTTC. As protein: CASSAGTSAEAYEQYF.

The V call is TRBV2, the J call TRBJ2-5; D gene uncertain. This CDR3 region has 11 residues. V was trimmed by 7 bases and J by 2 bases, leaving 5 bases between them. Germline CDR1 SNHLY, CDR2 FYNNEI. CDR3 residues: CASNFQETQYF. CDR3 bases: TGTGCCAGCAACTTTCAAGAGACCCAGTACTTC.

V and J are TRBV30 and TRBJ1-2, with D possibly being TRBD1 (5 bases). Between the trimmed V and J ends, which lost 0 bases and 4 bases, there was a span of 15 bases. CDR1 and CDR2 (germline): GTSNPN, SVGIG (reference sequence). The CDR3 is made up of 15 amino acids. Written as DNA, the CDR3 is TGTGCCTGGAGTGTTCAGGGTGGGCGGAGCTATGGCTACACCTTC. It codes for CAWSVQGGRSYGYTF.